What follows are 13 T cell receptor beta chains derived from one specimen sequenced in a study of cytomegalovirus exposure and HLA in healthy donors. The study ran its PCR with 60 Vbeta and 13 Jbeta primers. Profiling relied on immunoSEQ multiplex PCR, and the TCRdb table lists in-frame clones only, not all of them. The profile covers 90,000 to 140,000 clones, with roughly 15% appearing a single time and approximately 0.8% taken by the ten largest. The sample comprised PBMCs. The source of these receptors is a female donor in good health and CMV-seronegative.

J is TRBJ1-2 and V is TRBV23-1; TRBD1 might be the D (5 bases). TRBV23-1 is reported as an ORF; its role is uncertain. The V end lost 0 bases, the J end lost 3 bases, and 8 bases lay between the germline ends. The CDR3 loop spans 14 amino acids. Here the CDR3 reads CASSQSPGHYGYTF. In DNA, the CDR3 is TGCGCCAGCAGTCAATCGCCAGGGCACTATGGCTACACCTTC.

The table lists this clone with a few counts. The chain couples TRBV2 to TRBJ2-1, with 8 bases lining up with TRBD1. Germline lookup yields CDR1 SNHLY and CDR2 FYNNEI. CDR3 length: 14 amino acids. The J segment lost 7 bases and the V segment lost 8 bases, leaving 10 bases of the junction unmatched. The CDR3 DNA is TGTGCCAGCGGTGGAGACAGGGGTTTGAATGAGCAGTTCTTC. Encoded protein: CASGGDRGLNEQFF.

This sequence joins TRBV7-5 and TRBJ1-5; TRBD1, as called in the table, went unchecked against the DNA. TRBV7-5 is a listed pseudogene. The CDR3 loop spans 15 amino acids. CDR3 region: CARSPDRGQFQPQHF. The CDR3 region has the DNA TGTGCCAGAAGCCCGGACAGGGGGCAGTTTCAGCCCCAGCATTTT.

This rearrangement joins TRBV18 to TRBJ1-4; tentative D call: TRBD1 (5 bases). Trimming shortened V by 3 bases and J by 8 bases, and 16 bases separated the two germline ends. Germline CDR1 and CDR2: KGHSH and LQKENI. CDR3 length equals 15 residues. The chain's CDR3 is CASSPSDRFTEKLFF. The CDR3, as DNA: TGTGCCAGCTCACCTTCTGACAGATTCACGGAAAAACTGTTTTTT.

This clone was counted a few times. The J gene is TRBJ1-5, the V gene TRBV6-4, with D maybe TRBD1 (5 bases). There are 14 residues in the CDR3. The germline CDR1 and CDR2 sequences are MRHNA and SNTAGT. V was cut by 3 bases and J by 2 bases, with 8 bases left in between. In DNA form, the CDR3 reads TGTGCCAGCAGTGAGGAACAGGGCAATCAGCCCCAGCATTTT. Translating gives CASSEEQGNQPQHF.

In its sample, this clone was seen a few times. The chain links TRBV30 to TRBJ2-3, with D tentatively TRBD1 (5 bases). In germline, CDR1 is GTSNPN, CDR2 SVGIG (reference sequence). V was trimmed by 0 bases and J by 5 bases, leaving 18 bases between them. The CDR3 has 16 amino acids. CDR3 bases: TGTGCCTGGAGTGTAGGGCAGGGCCATTTCTTAGATACGCAGTATTTT. Amino acids: CAWSVGQGHFLDTQYF.

This clone came up a few times. The chain joins TRBV4-2 to TRBJ1-6, with D perhaps matching TRBD1 (6 bases). The CDR3 runs to 20 residues. V lost 0 bases, J lost 7 bases, and 25 bases lay in between. Germline V gene data show CDR1 as LGHNA and CDR2 as YNFKEQ. CDR3 nucleotides: TGTGCCAGCAGCCAAGACAGGGGCCCACTCAGACAACGGACAAATTCACCCCTCCACTTT. As protein: CASSQDRGPLRQRTNSPLHF.

The CDR3, as DNA: TGTGCCAGCAGTTTAATCCCTAGCAACTCGGGCAATCAGCCCCAGCATTTT. Translating it yields CASSLIPSNSGNQPQHF. This rearrangement joins TRBV27 to TRBJ1-5; D is undetermined. Germline V gene data show CDR1 as MNHEY and CDR2 as SMNVEV (reference sequence). V was pared by 2 bases and J by 2 bases, with 16 bases between. The CDR3 consists of 17 residues.

This clone came up a few times. CDR3: CASSRLAGYEQYF. CDR3 in DNA: TGTGCCAGCAGCCGCCTGGCGGGGTACGAGCAGTACTTC. V and J are TRBV6-5 and TRBJ2-7, with D perhaps TRBD2 (6 bases). From germline, CDR1 is MNHEY and CDR2 SVGAGI. The CDR3 has 13 amino acids. Trimming removed 6 bases at V and 4 bases at J, with 13 bases between.

The V call is TRBV7-2, the J call TRBJ2-1, with D perhaps TRBD2 (7 bases). Germline V gives CDR1 SGHTA, CDR2 FQGNSA. The CDR3 spans 15 residues. The ends were cut back, 5 bases at V and 10 bases at J, with 21 bases in the middle. The CDR3: CASSGGALQTREQFF. CDR3 coding DNA: TGTGCCAGCAGCGGGGGGGCGCTACAGACGCGCGAGCAGTTCTTC.

This clone was detected only a few times. V usage is TRBV9 and J usage is TRBJ2-7; D gene ambiguous. Trimming took 0 bases from V and 0 from J, leaving 13 bases between them. This CDR3 has 16 amino acids. The germline CDR1 and CDR2 sequences are SGDLS and YYNGEE. DNA of the CDR3: TGTGCCAGCAGCGTAGGCTCTGGCGGAAGCTCCTACGAGCAGTACTTC. Translation gives CASSVGSGGSSYEQYF.

The sample holds a few counts of this clone. V usage is TRBV6-5 and J usage is TRBJ2-1; a weak D match, TRBD1 (6 bases). V was trimmed by 0 bases and J by 11 bases, leaving 14 bases between them. This CDR3 contains 14 residues. Looked up from germline, CDR1 is MNHEY and CDR2 is SVGAGI. The CDR3 spells CASSYSKGVVQQFF. CDR3 DNA sequence: TGTGCCAGCAGTTACTCGAAGGGGGTCGTACAGCAGTTCTTC.

The genes are TRBV7-3 and TRBJ2-3; D uncertain. The germline CDR1 and CDR2 sequences are SGHTA and FQGTGA. CDR3 length: 14 amino acids. Trimming stripped 0 bases from V and 4 bases from J, with 8 bases between. This CDR3 reads CASSLTLSADTQYF. CDR3 coding DNA: TGTGCCAGCAGCTTAACGTTGAGCGCAGATACGCAGTATTTT.